This T cell receptor (beta chain) is drawn from a study of T cell responses to AZD1222 COVID-19 vaccine. Whole-study context: Second-dose intervals near 4 or 12 weeks were combined.

Losses at the gene ends were 3 bases for V and 12 bases for J; bases not matched to a gene: 14. The CDR3 runs 15 residues. Germline CDR1 and CDR2: MGHRA and YSYEKL. TCRdb's copy holds only in-frame clones and misses some; the assay was immunoSEQ multiplex PCR. The profile shows more than 85,000 clones, 70% to 90% of them singletons. The sequence derives from an adult in good health. This chain links TRBV4-1 with TRBJ1-3, with 7 nucleotides matching TRBD1. The specimen was peripheral blood, collected on day 0 of AZD1222 vaccination. CDR3 sequence: CASSQDTGAGIVIYF. As DNA, the CDR3 is TGCGCCAGCAGCCAGGATACAGGGGCCGGGATAGTCATATATTTT.